Presented here are 6 T cell receptor beta chains from one specimen sequenced in a study of regulatory T cells in long-lasting Graves disease. With iRepertoire HTBI primers and Arm-PCR of CDR3 regions, TCR beta libraries were built. One entry per CDR3 protein, called by TCRdb with MiXCR from the multiplex PCR reads. The table lists hundreds of thousands of distinct CDR3 sequences, around 30% of them singletons. Noted time point: persistent/refractory GD, antithyroid drugs over 5 years with positive TRAb. Researchers made the TCR library from RNA that was extracted from PBMCs. This specimen consisted of peripheral blood mononuclear cells (PBMCs), obtained when the disease was refractory, from a patient treated with antithyroid drugs. These receptors came from a female donor with Graves disease.

This clonotype came up once. A much larger clone lies one base from this, so it may be a read error. This chain's CDR3 is CASSLQSSYNSSLHF. DNA of the CDR3: TGTGCCAGCAGTTTACAGAGCTCCTATAATTCATCCCTCCACTTT. This chain uses TRBV12-3 or TRBV12-4 with TRBJ1-6; D is ambiguous. There are 15 residues in the CDR3.

In this sample, this clonotype turned up a few times. J is TRBJ1-1 and V is TRBV30, with D tentatively TRBD1 (5 bases). The V end was cut by 2 bases, the J end by 4 bases, with 17 bases between. The CDR3 runs to 15 residues. Germline CDR1 GTSNPN, CDR2 SVGIG (reference sequence). CDR3 nucleotide sequence: TGTGCCTGGAGTACTCTGGGGGAAGGAATCACTGAAGCTTTCTTT. Translating gives CAWSTLGEGITEAFF. The whole variable domain, filled in from reference TRBV30 and TRBJ1-1, reads SQTIHQWPATLVQPVGSPLSLECTVEGTSNPNLYWYRQAAGRGLQLLFYSVGIGQISSEVPQNLSASRPQDRQFILSSKKLLLSDSGFYLCAWSTLGEGITEAFFGQGTRLTVV.

The genes are TRBV5-6 and TRBJ1-6; 7 nucleotides line up with TRBD1. The V gene's germline CDR1 is SGHDT and CDR2 YYEEEE. The V gene end was trimmed by 4 bases and the J gene end by 7 bases; junction bases not matched to a gene: 8. The CDR3 consists of 15 residues. CDR3 sequence (DNA): TGTGCCAGCAGCGTGACAGGGCCTGGAAATTCACCCCTCCACTTT. This encodes CASSVTGPGNSPLHF.

In this sample, this clonotype turned up many times. This rearrangement joins TRBV12-3 or TRBV12-4 to TRBJ2-1; D not resolved. This CDR3 comprises 15 residues. The germline V and J ends were trimmed by 3 bases and 0 bases, with 9 bases remaining between them. CDR3 in amino acids: CASSFFESSYNEQFF. As DNA, the CDR3 is TGTGCCAGCAGTTTTTTTGAGAGCTCCTACAATGAGCAGTTCTTC.

The chain joins TRBV6-1 to TRBJ1-2, with D possibly being TRBD1 (5 bases). CDR1 and CDR2 (germline): MNHNS, SASEGT. Trimming took off 5 bases at V and 8 bases at J, with 12 bases between the two ends. This CDR3 region has 12 residues. In nucleotides, the CDR3 is TGTGCCAGCAGTAGACGCGGGGGAGGCTACACCTTC. It encodes CASSRRGGGYTF.

The table lists this clonotype with many counts. V and J are TRBV28 and TRBJ1-1, with D possibly matching TRBD1 (5 bases). This CDR3 spans 15 amino acids. Germline V gives CDR1 MDHEN, CDR2 SYDVKM. Trimming took 3 bases from V and 1 from J, leaving 12 bases between them. The CDR3 nucleotides are TGTGCCAGCAGTTTTTATGGGGGAAGGAACACTGAAGCTTTCTTT. Its translation is CASSFYGGRNTEAFF.